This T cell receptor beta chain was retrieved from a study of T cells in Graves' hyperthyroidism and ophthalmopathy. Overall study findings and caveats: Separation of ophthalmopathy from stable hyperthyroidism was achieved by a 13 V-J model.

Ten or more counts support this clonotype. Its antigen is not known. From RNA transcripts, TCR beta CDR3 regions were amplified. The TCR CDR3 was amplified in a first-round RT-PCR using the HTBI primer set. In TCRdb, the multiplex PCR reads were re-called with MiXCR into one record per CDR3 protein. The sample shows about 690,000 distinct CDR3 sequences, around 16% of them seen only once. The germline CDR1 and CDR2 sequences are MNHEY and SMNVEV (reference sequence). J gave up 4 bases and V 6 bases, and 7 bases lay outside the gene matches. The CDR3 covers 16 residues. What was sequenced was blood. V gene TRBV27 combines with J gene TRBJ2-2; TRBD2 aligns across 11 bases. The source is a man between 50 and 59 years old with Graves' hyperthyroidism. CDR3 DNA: TGTGCCAGCAGGAATAGACTAGCGGGATTCACCGGGGAGCTGTTTTTT. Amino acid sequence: CASRNRLAGFTGELFF.